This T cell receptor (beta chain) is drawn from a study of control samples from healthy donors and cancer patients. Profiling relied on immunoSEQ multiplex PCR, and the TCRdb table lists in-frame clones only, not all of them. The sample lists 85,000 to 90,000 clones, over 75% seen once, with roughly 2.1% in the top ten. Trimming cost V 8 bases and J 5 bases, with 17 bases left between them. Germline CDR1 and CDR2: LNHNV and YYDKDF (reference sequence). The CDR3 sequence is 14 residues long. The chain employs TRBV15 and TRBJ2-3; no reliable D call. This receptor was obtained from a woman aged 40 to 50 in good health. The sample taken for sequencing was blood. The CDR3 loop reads CATYGFGVRDTQYF. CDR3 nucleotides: TGTGCCACCTACGGGTTCGGAGTTAGAGATACGCAGTATTTT. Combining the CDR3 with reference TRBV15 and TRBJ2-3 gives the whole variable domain DAMVIQNPRYQVTQFGKPVTLSCSQTLNHNVMYWYQQKSSQAPKLLFHYYDKDFNNEADTPDNFQSRRPNTSFCFLDIRSPGLGDTAMYLCATYGFGVRDTQYFGPGTRLTVL.